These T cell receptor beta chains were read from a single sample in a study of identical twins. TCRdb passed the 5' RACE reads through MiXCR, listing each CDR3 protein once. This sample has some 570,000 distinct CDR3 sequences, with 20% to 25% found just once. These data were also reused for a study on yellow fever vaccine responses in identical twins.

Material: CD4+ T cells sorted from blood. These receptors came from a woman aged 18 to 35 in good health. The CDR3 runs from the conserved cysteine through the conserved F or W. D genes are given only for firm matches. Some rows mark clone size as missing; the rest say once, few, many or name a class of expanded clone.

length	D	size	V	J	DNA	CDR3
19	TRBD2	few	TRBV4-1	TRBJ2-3	TGCGCCAGCAGCCAAGAACGGACTAGCGGGAGCAGGAACACAGATACGCAGTATTTT	CASSQERTSGSRNTDTQYF
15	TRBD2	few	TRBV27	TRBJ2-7	TGTGCCAGCAGTCCTCTGGGGCTAGCGGACTACGAGCAGTACTTC	CASSPLGLADYEQYF
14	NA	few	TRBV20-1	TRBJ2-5	TGCAGTGCTAGCCGAACAGGGACTCAAGAGACCCAGTACTTC	CSASRTGTQETQYF
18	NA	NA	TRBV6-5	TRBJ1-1	TGTGCCAGCAGTTCCCTGTTCACCCGCGGGGGTACGAACACTGAAGCTTTCTTT	CASSSLFTRGGTNTEAFF
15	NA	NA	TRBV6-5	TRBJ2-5	TGTGCCAGCAGTTACTCGACGTCTAGCTGGGGGACCCAGTACTTC	CASSYSTSSWGTQYF
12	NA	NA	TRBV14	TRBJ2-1	TGTGCCAGCAGCGTTCGGGACGGGGGAAGGTTCTTC	CASSVRDGGRFF
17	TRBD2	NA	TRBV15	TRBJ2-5	TGTGCCACCAGCAGAGATGGCCCGTGGGGGGGGCAAGAGACCCAGTACTTC	CATSRDGPWGGQETQYF
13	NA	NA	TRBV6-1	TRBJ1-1	TGTGCCAGCAGTGAAGTGGGGGCCACTGAAGCTTTCTTT	CASSEVGATEAFF
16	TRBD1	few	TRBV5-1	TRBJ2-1	TGCGCCAGCAGCTTGGGCGGGACAGGGGCGGGCAATGAGCAGTTCTTC	CASSLGGTGAGNEQFF
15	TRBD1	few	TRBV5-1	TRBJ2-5	TGCGCCAGCAGCTCACCACAGGGGGCCCAAGAGACCCAGTACTTC	CASSSPQGAQETQYF
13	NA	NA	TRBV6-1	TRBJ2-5	TGTGCCAGCATGGGGGGGCGTCTAGAGACCCAGTACTTC	CASMGGRLETQYF
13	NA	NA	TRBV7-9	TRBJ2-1	TGTGCCAGCAGCTCCATTTTCCCCAATGAGCAGTTCTTC	CASSSIFPNEQFF
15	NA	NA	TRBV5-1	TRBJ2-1	TGCGCCAGCAGCTTGGGCAGGGGGGATTTAGATGAGCAGTTCTTC	CASSLGRGDLDEQFF
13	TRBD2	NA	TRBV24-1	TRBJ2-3	TGTGCCACCCGGACTAGCGGCACAGATACGCAGTATTTT	CATRTSGTDTQYF
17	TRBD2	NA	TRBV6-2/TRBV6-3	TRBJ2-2	TGTGCCAGCAGACCGACTAGCGGGGGGACAAACACCGGGGAGCTGTTTTTT	CASRPTSGGTNTGELFF
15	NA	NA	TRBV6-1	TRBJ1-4	TGTGCCAGCCGGGGACGGCCGCCAACTAATGAAAAACTGTTTTTT	CASRGRPPTNEKLFF
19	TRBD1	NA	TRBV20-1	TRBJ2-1	TGCAGTGCTAGACCCTGGGACAGGGAAGGCGCTAGCGGCTACAATGAGCAGTTCTTC	CSARPWDREGASGYNEQFF
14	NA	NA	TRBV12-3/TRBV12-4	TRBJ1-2	TGTGCCAGCAGTCAACAGGGTTTTAACTATGGCTACACCTTC	CASSQQGFNYGYTF
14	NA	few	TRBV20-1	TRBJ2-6	TGCAGTGCTAGAGACCAGACTGGGGCCAACGTCCTGACTTTC	CSARDQTGANVLTF
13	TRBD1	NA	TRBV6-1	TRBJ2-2	TGTGCCAGCCGGACAGGGATCACCGGGGAGCTGTTTTTT	CASRTGITGELFF
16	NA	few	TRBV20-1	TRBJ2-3	TGCAGTGCTAGAGAGAGGACAAAATTTAGCACAGATACGCAGTATTTT	CSARERTKFSTDTQYF
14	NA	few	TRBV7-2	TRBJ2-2	TGTGCCAGCAGCTTCCTTCGGGCGGGAAGGGAGCTGTTTTTT	CASSFLRAGRELFF
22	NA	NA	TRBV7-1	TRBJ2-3	TGTGCCAGCAGCTCTGTACAAACCGTGGTGTATTGGGCGGAAATTAGCACAGATACGCAGTATTTT	CASSSVQTVVYWAEISTDTQYF
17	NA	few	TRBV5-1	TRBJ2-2	TGCGCCAGCAGCTTGGGTGCGGCGGGCCCGAACACCGGGGAGCTGTTTTTT	CASSLGAAGPNTGELFF